These T cell receptor beta chains were read from a single sample in a study of Graves' ophthalmopathy and Graves' hyperthyroidism. TCRdb used MiXCR to reprocess the multiplex PCR reads, holding one entry per CDR3 protein. The data contain about 500,000 distinct CDR3 sequences, roughly an eighth of them singletons. Material: blood. Receptors originate from a woman aged 25-40 years with Graves' ophthalmopathy. CDR3s include the opening cysteine and the closing phenylalanine or tryptophan. D genes are given only for firm matches. Size is omitted from some rows. Given values are once, few, many or a class for expanded clones.

D gene: -
V gene: TRBV6-1
J gene: TRBJ1-6
clone size: -
CDR3 protein: CASSELQVPAPLHF
CDR3 DNA: TGTGCCAGCAGTGAGTTACAGGTACCGGCACCCCTCCACTTT

D gene: TRBD1
V gene: TRBV12-3/TRBV12-4
J gene: TRBJ2-7
clone size: many
CDR3 protein: CASSTRQGRDNEQYF
CDR3 DNA: TGTGCCAGCAGTACAAGACAGGGAAGGGACAACGAGCAGTACTTC

D gene: TRBD2
V gene: TRBV7-2
J gene: TRBJ2-5
clone size: many
CDR3 protein: CASSLARGAKTQYF
CDR3 DNA: TGTGCCAGCAGCTTAGCGCGGGGGGCTAAGACCCAGTACTTC

D gene: -
V gene: TRBV20-1
J gene: TRBJ2-7
clone size: many
CDR3 protein: CSASPPTEQYF
CDR3 DNA: TGCAGTGCTAGTCCTCCCACAGAGCAGTACTTC

D gene: -
V gene: TRBV20-1
J gene: TRBJ2-7
clone size: once
CDR3 protein: CSSGKSSYEQYF
CDR3 DNA: TGCAGTTCGGGGAAGAGCTCCTACGAGCAGTACTTC

D gene: TRBD1
V gene: TRBV4-1
J gene: TRBJ1-2
clone size: many
CDR3 protein: CASSQAPTTGANYGYTF
CDR3 DNA: TGCGCCAGCAGCCAAGCACCGACGACAGGGGCCAACTATGGCTACACCTTC

D gene: -
V gene: TRBV11-2
J gene: TRBJ1-3
clone size: -
CDR3 protein: CASSLVSGVSAAGNTIYF
CDR3 DNA: TGTGCCAGCAGCTTAGTTTCCGGAGTTTCAGCGGCTGGAAACACCATATATTTT

D gene: -
V gene: TRBV9
J gene: TRBJ2-2
clone size: many
CDR3 protein: CASSDRDGNTGELFF
CDR3 DNA: TGTGCCAGCAGCGACCGGGACGGGAACACCGGGGAGCTGTTTTTT

D gene: TRBD1
V gene: TRBV28
J gene: TRBJ1-2
clone size: many
CDR3 protein: CASRISYRGGGYTF
CDR3 DNA: TGTGCCAGCAGGATATCATACAGGGGGGGCGGCTACACCTTC

D gene: TRBD1
V gene: TRBV20-1
J gene: TRBJ2-4
clone size: many
CDR3 protein: CSARGTGGTTIQYF
CDR3 DNA: TGCAGTGCTAGGGGCACAGGGGGAACTACTATTCAGTACTTC

D gene: -
V gene: TRBV12-3/TRBV12-4
J gene: TRBJ1-2
clone size: many
CDR3 protein: CASSIDLGYTF
CDR3 DNA: TGTGCCAGCAGTATTGACCTGGGCTACACCTTC

D gene: TRBD2
V gene: TRBV3-1
J gene: TRBJ2-2
clone size: -
CDR3 protein: CASSQDRDYVAELFF
CDR3 DNA: TGTGCCAGCAGCCAAGATCGGGACTACGTCGCGGAGCTGTTTTTT

D gene: -
V gene: TRBV20-1
J gene: TRBJ1-1
clone size: many
CDR3 protein: CSALGTDPEAFF
CDR3 DNA: TGCAGTGCTCTGGGGACGGACCCTGAAGCTTTCTTT

D gene: -
V gene: TRBV6-5
J gene: TRBJ2-2
clone size: many
CDR3 protein: CASRNLGGLATSHHTGELFF
CDR3 DNA: TGTGCCAGCAGAAACCTCGGAGGGCTAGCGACTTCCCATCACACCGGGGAGCTGTTTTTT

D gene: -
V gene: TRBV5-4
J gene: TRBJ1-5
clone size: few
CDR3 protein: CASSLRAVAYSNQPQHF
CDR3 DNA: TGTGCCAGCAGCTTAAGGGCGGTCGCCTATAGCAATCAGCCCCAGCATTTT

D gene: TRBD1
V gene: TRBV15
J gene: TRBJ2-7
clone size: few
CDR3 protein: CATSTRDRGWYEQYF
CDR3 DNA: TGTGCCACCAGCACCCGGGACAGGGGTTGGTACGAGCAGTACTTC

D gene: TRBD1
V gene: TRBV12-3/TRBV12-4
J gene: TRBJ1-1
clone size: many
CDR3 protein: CASSSNPGQLSAFF
CDR3 DNA: TGTGCCAGCAGTTCAAACCCGGGACAGTTATCTGCTTTCTTT

D gene: -
V gene: TRBV11-2
J gene: TRBJ1-3
clone size: many
CDR3 protein: CASSPPYPGPAGNTIYF
CDR3 DNA: TGTGCCAGCAGCCCTCCATATCCGGGGCCGGCTGGAAACACCATATATTTT

D gene: -
V gene: TRBV28
J gene: TRBJ1-6
clone size: many
CDR3 protein: CASSLGRRNSPLHF
CDR3 DNA: TGTGCCAGCAGTTTAGGCAGAAGGAATTCACCCCTCCACTTT

D gene: -
V gene: TRBV9
J gene: TRBJ1-1
clone size: many
CDR3 protein: CASSVGPPNTEAFF
CDR3 DNA: TGTGCCAGCAGCGTAGGCCCCCCGAACACTGAAGCTTTCTTT

D gene: -
V gene: TRBV6-1
J gene: TRBJ1-2
clone size: many
CDR3 protein: CASSLVPRGYTF
CDR3 DNA: TGTGCCAGCAGCCTAGTCCCGAGGGGCTACACCTTC

D gene: -
V gene: TRBV2
J gene: TRBJ2-7
clone size: many
CDR3 protein: CASSEGRVLPGEQYF
CDR3 DNA: TGTGCCAGCAGTGAAGGTCGAGTCTTACCGGGAGAGCAGTACTTC

D gene: -
V gene: TRBV14
J gene: TRBJ1-1
clone size: few
CDR3 protein: CASSQGGIRTEAFF
CDR3 DNA: TGTGCCAGCAGCCAAGGAGGAATTCGAACTGAAGCTTTCTTT

D gene: -
V gene: TRBV7-9
J gene: TRBJ2-4
clone size: many
CDR3 protein: CASREILAIQYF
CDR3 DNA: TGTGCCAGCAGGGAGATTTTGGCCATTCAGTACTTC

D gene: -
V gene: TRBV11-3
J gene: TRBJ2-5
clone size: few
CDR3 protein: CASSSRQVQETQYF
CDR3 DNA: TGTGCCAGCAGCTCGCGACAGGTCCAAGAGACCCAGTACTTC

D gene: TRBD1
V gene: TRBV20-1
J gene: TRBJ1-1
clone size: many
CDR3 protein: CSARLGTEVTEAFF
CDR3 DNA: TGCAGTGCTAGATTGGGGACAGAAGTCACTGAAGCTTTCTTT

D gene: -
V gene: TRBV4-1
J gene: TRBJ1-5
clone size: few
CDR3 protein: CASSSLPGQPQHF
CDR3 DNA: TGCGCCAGCAGCTCGCTTCCGGGACAGCCCCAGCATTTT

D gene: -
V gene: TRBV29-1
J gene: TRBJ1-1
clone size: many
CDR3 protein: CSAHWEMNTEAFF
CDR3 DNA: TGCAGCGCTCACTGGGAAATGAACACTGAAGCTTTCTTT

D gene: -
V gene: TRBV4-1
J gene: TRBJ1-1
clone size: -
CDR3 protein: CASSPGTAWRNTEAFF
CDR3 DNA: TGCGCCAGCAGCCCAGGGACCGCCTGGAGGAACACTGAAGCTTTCTTT

D gene: TRBD1
V gene: TRBV2
J gene: TRBJ2-2
clone size: few
CDR3 protein: CASRWTGSTGELFF
CDR3 DNA: TGTGCCAGCAGATGGACAGGGTCCACCGGGGAGCTGTTTTTT

D gene: TRBD1
V gene: TRBV13
J gene: TRBJ2-4
clone size: many
CDR3 protein: CASSPGTGVYIQYF
CDR3 DNA: TGTGCCAGCAGCCCTGGGACAGGGGTGTACATTCAGTACTTC

D gene: -
V gene: TRBV28
J gene: TRBJ2-7
clone size: many
CDR3 protein: CASSPPKNEQYF
CDR3 DNA: TGTGCCAGCAGTCCCCCGAAAAACGAGCAGTACTTC

D gene: TRBD2
V gene: TRBV5-1
J gene: TRBJ2-7
clone size: many
CDR3 protein: CASQTSGGEQYF
CDR3 DNA: TGCGCCAGTCAGACTAGCGGAGGCGAGCAGTACTTC

D gene: -
V gene: TRBV4-1
J gene: TRBJ1-5
clone size: -
CDR3 protein: CASSQVSAGNQPQHF
CDR3 DNA: TGCGCCAGCAGCCAAGTCAGCGCTGGCAATCAGCCCCAGCATTTT

D gene: -
V gene: TRBV12-3/TRBV12-4
J gene: TRBJ2-7
clone size: many
CDR3 protein: CASSLGVGPYEQYF
CDR3 DNA: TGTGCCAGCAGTTTGGGGGTGGGGCCCTACGAGCAGTACTTC

D gene: TRBD2
V gene: TRBV6-2/TRBV6-3
J gene: TRBJ2-3
clone size: many
CDR3 protein: CAARSSGSTDTQYF
CDR3 DNA: TGTGCCGCCCGATCTAGCGGGAGCACAGATACGCAGTATTTT

D gene: -
V gene: TRBV27
J gene: TRBJ2-7
clone size: many
CDR3 protein: CASARFLGDNAYEQYF
CDR3 DNA: TGTGCCAGCGCCCGTTTTCTGGGGGACAACGCCTACGAGCAGTACTTC

D gene: -
V gene: TRBV6-5
J gene: TRBJ2-2
clone size: many
CDR3 protein: CASSYSETANTGELFF
CDR3 DNA: TGTGCCAGCAGTTACTCGGAGACAGCGAACACCGGGGAGCTGTTTTTT

D gene: -
V gene: TRBV11-2
J gene: TRBJ2-5
clone size: many
CDR3 protein: CASRLGPDWETQYF
CDR3 DNA: TGTGCCAGCAGACTCGGGCCGGATTGGGAGACCCAGTACTTC

D gene: -
V gene: TRBV10-3
J gene: TRBJ2-7
clone size: many
CDR3 protein: CAISDTGAYEQYF
CDR3 DNA: TGTGCCATCAGTGACACAGGAGCCTACGAGCAGTACTTC

D gene: -
V gene: TRBV6-5
J gene: TRBJ2-2
clone size: many
CDR3 protein: CASSTSLESTGELFF
CDR3 DNA: -

D gene: -
V gene: TRBV7-9
J gene: TRBJ1-1
clone size: many
CDR3 protein: CASSLAGTLAEAFF
CDR3 DNA: TGTGCCAGCAGCTTAGCAGGGACTTTGGCTGAAGCTTTCTTT

D gene: -
V gene: TRBV10-3
J gene: TRBJ1-1
clone size: many
CDR3 protein: CAISERLGDTEAFF
CDR3 DNA: TGTGCCATCAGTGAGAGGTTGGGGGACACTGAAGCTTTCTTT

D gene: TRBD1
V gene: TRBV7-9
J gene: TRBJ2-5
clone size: -
CDR3 protein: CASSRGQDQETQYF
CDR3 DNA: TGTGCCAGCAGCCGTGGACAGGACCAAGAGACCCAGTACTTC

D gene: -
V gene: TRBV4-1
J gene: TRBJ1-1
clone size: few
CDR3 protein: CASSQVRDMNTEAFF
CDR3 DNA: TGCGCCAGCAGCCAAGTACGGGACATGAACACTGAAGCTTTCTTT

D gene: -
V gene: TRBV3-1
J gene: TRBJ2-7
clone size: many
CDR3 protein: CASSRSQMGPYEQYF
CDR3 DNA: TGTGCCAGCAGCCGAAGTCAAATGGGCCCCTACGAGCAGTACTTC

D gene: -
V gene: TRBV3-1
J gene: TRBJ2-7
clone size: -
CDR3 protein: CASSQAVDSSYEQYF
CDR3 DNA: TGTGCCAGCAGCCAAGCGGTGGATTCCTCCTACGAGCAGTACTTC

D gene: TRBD2
V gene: TRBV6-1
J gene: TRBJ2-3
clone size: many
CDR3 protein: CASSEWSSGGADTQYF
CDR3 DNA: TGTGCCAGCAGTGAATGGTCTAGCGGGGGGGCAGATACGCAGTATTTT

D gene: -
V gene: TRBV29-1
J gene: TRBJ2-7
clone size: many
CDR3 protein: CSVDVGRSYEQYF
CDR3 DNA: TGCAGCGTCGACGTTGGGAGGTCCTACGAGCAGTACTTC

D gene: TRBD1
V gene: TRBV4-1
J gene: TRBJ2-7
clone size: many
CDR3 protein: CASSREQGVSYEQYF
CDR3 DNA: TGCGCCAGCAGCCGGGAGCAGGGGGTATCCTACGAGCAGTACTTC

D gene: -
V gene: TRBV28
J gene: TRBJ2-4
clone size: -
CDR3 protein: CASTSGVAIKYF
CDR3 DNA: TGTGCCAGCACCTCTGGGGTGGCCATTAAGTACTTC

D gene: TRBD1
V gene: TRBV27
J gene: TRBJ2-7
clone size: many
CDR3 protein: CASSLSGQGSSYEQYF
CDR3 DNA: TGTGCCAGCAGTTTATCGGGACAGGGTAGCTCCTACGAGCAGTACTTC

D gene: -
V gene: TRBV6-5
J gene: TRBJ2-7
clone size: many
CDR3 protein: CASSPRDGSLREQYF
CDR3 DNA: TGTGCCAGCAGTCCCCGGGACGGATCTCTACGAGAGCAGTACTTC

D gene: TRBD1
V gene: TRBV6-5
J gene: TRBJ2-7
clone size: many
CDR3 protein: CASSRRRDRDYEQYF
CDR3 DNA: TGTGCCAGCAGTCGCCGCCGGGACAGGGACTACGAGCAGTACTTC

D gene: -
V gene: TRBV5-1
J gene: TRBJ1-6
clone size: -
CDR3 protein: CASSPARREGSPLHF
CDR3 DNA: TGCGCCAGCAGTCCGGCCCGGAGGGAAGGATCACCCCTCCACTTT

D gene: TRBD2
V gene: TRBV30
J gene: TRBJ2-2
clone size: many
CDR3 protein: CAWSVLAAQTGELFF
CDR3 DNA: TGTGCCTGGAGTGTACTAGCGGCTCAAACCGGGGAGCTGTTTTTT

D gene: TRBD2
V gene: TRBV28
J gene: TRBJ2-2
clone size: -
CDR3 protein: CASSRLAGAAGELFF
CDR3 DNA: TGTGCCAGCAGTCGACTAGCGGGAGCTGCCGGGGAGCTGTTTTTT

D gene: -
V gene: TRBV6-2/TRBV6-3
J gene: TRBJ1-1
clone size: many
CDR3 protein: CASSTTAGVTEAFF
CDR3 DNA: TGTGCCAGCAGTACCACCGCGGGGGTTACTGAAGCTTTCTTT

D gene: -
V gene: TRBV20-1
J gene: TRBJ2-5
clone size: many
CDR3 protein: CSAPNRREGETQYF
CDR3 DNA: TGCAGTGCCCCGAACCGCAGAGAAGGAGAGACCCAGTACTTC